This T cell receptor (beta chain) originates from a study of PD-L1 blockade in urothelial cancer. General observations from the study: Expansion of tumor-associated blood clones at 3 weeks was greater in durable-benefit patients.

The CDR3 contains 16 residues. V lost 0 bases and J lost 2; bases outside the gene matches: 6. Germline CDR1 and CDR2: SGDLS and YYNGEE. A word on this clone: Its matching antigen is unknown.

Method: immunoSEQ multiplex PCR; TCRdb's copy keeps in-frame clones and lacks some. The sample contains 70,000 or so clones, around 80% of which appear only once. This sequence originates from a man aged 65 to 79 with urothelial cancer. V is TRBV9 and J is TRBJ2-7; TRBD2 aligns across 9 bases. Sequencing used PBMCs, obtained around atezolizumab (anti-PD-L1) treatment. This chain's CDR3 is CASSVATSGPTYEQYF. In DNA, the CDR3 is TGTGCCAGCAGCGTAGCTACTAGCGGGCCCACCTACGAGCAGTACTTC.